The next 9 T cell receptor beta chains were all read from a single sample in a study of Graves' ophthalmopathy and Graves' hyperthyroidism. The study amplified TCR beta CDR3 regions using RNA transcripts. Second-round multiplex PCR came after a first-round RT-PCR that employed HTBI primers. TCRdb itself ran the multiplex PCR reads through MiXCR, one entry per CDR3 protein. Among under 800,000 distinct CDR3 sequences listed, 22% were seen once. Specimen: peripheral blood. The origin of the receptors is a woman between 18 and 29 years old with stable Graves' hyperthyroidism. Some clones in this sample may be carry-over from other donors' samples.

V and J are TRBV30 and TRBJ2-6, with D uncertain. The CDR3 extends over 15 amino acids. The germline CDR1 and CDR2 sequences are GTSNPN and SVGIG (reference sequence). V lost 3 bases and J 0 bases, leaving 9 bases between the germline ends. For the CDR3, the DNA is TGTGCCTGGAGGCCCACAGTCTCTGGGGCCAACGTCCTGACTTTC. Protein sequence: CAWRPTVSGANVLTF.

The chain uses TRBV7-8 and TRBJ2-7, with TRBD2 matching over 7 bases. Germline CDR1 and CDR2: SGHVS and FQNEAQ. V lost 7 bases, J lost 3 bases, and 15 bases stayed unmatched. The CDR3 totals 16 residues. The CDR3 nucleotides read TGTGCCAGCACTCGGGGGGTGGGGTTTAATATCTACGAGCAGTACTTC. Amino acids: CASTRGVGFNIYEQYF.

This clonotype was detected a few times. CDR3 amino acids: CASSFHGTGNYEQYF. In nucleotides, the CDR3 is TGTGCCAGCAGCTTCCATGGGACAGGGAACTACGAGCAGTACTTC. The chain recombines TRBV7-3 with TRBJ2-7; 9 nucleotides align to TRBD1. In germline, CDR1 is SGHTA, CDR2 FQGTGA. CDR3 length: 15 amino acids. V shed 3 bases and J 3 bases; nucleotides not matched to a gene: 6.

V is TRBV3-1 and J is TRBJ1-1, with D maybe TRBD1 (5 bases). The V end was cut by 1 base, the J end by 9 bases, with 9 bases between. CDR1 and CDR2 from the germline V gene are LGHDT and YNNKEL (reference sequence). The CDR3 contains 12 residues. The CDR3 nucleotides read TGTGCCAGCAGCCAAGCTGACAGAAAAGCTTTCTTT. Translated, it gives CASSQADRKAFF.

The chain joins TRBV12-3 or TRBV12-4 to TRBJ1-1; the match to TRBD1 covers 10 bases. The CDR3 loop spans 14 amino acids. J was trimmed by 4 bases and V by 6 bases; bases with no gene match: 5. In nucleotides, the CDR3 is TGTGCCAGCAGCCGGGACAGGGGAACCACTGAAGCTTTCTTT. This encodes CASSRDRGTTEAFF.

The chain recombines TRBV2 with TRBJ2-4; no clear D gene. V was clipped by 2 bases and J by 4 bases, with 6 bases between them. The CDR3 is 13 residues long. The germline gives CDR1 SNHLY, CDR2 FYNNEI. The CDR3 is CASSEFRKNIQYF. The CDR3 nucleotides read TGTGCCAGCAGTGAATTTCGGAAAAACATTCAGTACTTC.

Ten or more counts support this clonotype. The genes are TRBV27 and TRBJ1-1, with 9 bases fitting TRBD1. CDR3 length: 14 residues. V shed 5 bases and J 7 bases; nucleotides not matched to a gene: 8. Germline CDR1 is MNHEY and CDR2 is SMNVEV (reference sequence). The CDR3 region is CASSEGDRVYEAFF. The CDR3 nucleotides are TGTGCCAGCAGTGAGGGGGACAGGGTTTATGAAGCTTTCTTT.

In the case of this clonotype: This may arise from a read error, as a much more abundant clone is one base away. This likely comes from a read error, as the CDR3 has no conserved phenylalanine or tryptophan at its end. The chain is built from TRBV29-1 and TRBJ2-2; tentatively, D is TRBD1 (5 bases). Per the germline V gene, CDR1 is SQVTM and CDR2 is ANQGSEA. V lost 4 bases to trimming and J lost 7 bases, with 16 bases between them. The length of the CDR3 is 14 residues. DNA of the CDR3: TGCAGCGTTGGGTTTAGGGGCTCGGGCGGGGAGCTGTTTCTT. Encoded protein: CSVGFRGSGGELFL.

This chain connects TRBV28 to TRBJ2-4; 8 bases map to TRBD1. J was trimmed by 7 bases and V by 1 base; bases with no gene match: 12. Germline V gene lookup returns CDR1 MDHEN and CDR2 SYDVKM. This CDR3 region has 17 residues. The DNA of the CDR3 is TGTGCCAGCAGTTTATCCCTAGGGACAGGTGCGGAGAACATTCAGTACTTC. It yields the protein CASSLSLGTGAENIQYF. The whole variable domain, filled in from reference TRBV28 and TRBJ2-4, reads DVKVTQSSRYLVKRTGEKVFLECVQDMDHENMFWYRQDPGLGLRLIYFSYDVKMKEKGDIPEGYSVSREKKERFSLILESASTNQTSMYLCASSLSLGTGAENIQYFGAGTRLSVL.